The 29 T cell receptor beta chains given below trace back to one sample, sequenced in a study of T cell responses to AZD1222 COVID-19 vaccine. Assay: immunoSEQ multiplex PCR; the TCRdb copy retains only in-frame clones and omits some. In the table there are some 110,000 clones, about 90% of which are singletons. This sample comprised peripheral blood, obtained on day 0 of AZD1222 vaccination. These receptors came from an adult in good health.

The rearrangement uses TRBV6-2 or TRBV6-3 and TRBJ1-5; tentative D call: TRBD1 (5 bases). CDR1 MNHEY and CDR2 SVGEGT come from the germline V gene. The length of the CDR3 is 16 residues. V was trimmed by 2 bases and J by 1 base, leaving 12 bases between them. The CDR3 DNA reads as TGTGCCAGCAGTTACCCGGGACCCAGGAGCAATCAGCCCCAGCATTTT. This codes for CASSYPGPRSNQPQHF.

The chain employs TRBV6-5 and TRBJ1-5, with 7 bases aligning to TRBD1. This CDR3 has 15 amino acids. The J segment lost 3 bases and the V segment lost 4 bases, leaving 6 bases of the junction unmatched. CDR1 is MNHEY and CDR2 is SVGAGI in the germline V gene. CDR3 nucleotide sequence: TGTGCCAGCAGTTCGGACAGGAGATTCAATCAGCCCCAGCATTTT. Translating it yields CASSSDRRFNQPQHF.

The J gene is TRBJ1-5, the V gene TRBV18, with D tentatively TRBD1 (5 bases). Looked up from germline, CDR1 is KGHSH and CDR2 is LQKENI. This CDR3 has 15 residues. V was shortened by 3 bases and J by 5 bases, with 14 bases between the two germline ends. Here the CDR3 DNA reads TGTGCCAGCTCACCCGTTGGGGGGGGAGATCAGCCCCAGCATTTT. It specifies CASSPVGGGDQPQHF. Full variable domain (missing parts from reference TRBV18 and TRBJ1-5): NAGVMQNPRHLVRRRGQEARLRCSPMKGHSHVYWYRQLPEEGLKFMVYLQKENIIDESGMPKERFSAEFPKEGPSILRIQQVVRGDSAAYFCASSPVGGGDQPQHFGDGTRLSIL.

In this sample, this clone turned up a few times. Within the sample, other DNA sequences also encode this same CDR3. V gene TRBV6-2 or TRBV6-3 combines with J gene TRBJ2-7, with 9 bases matching TRBD1. CDR1 and CDR2 (germline): MNHEY, SVGEGT. J lost 3 bases, V lost 3 bases, and 3 bases had no gene match. CDR3 length: 14 residues. The CDR3 reads CASSYSTGGYEQYF. The DNA of the CDR3 is TGTGCCAGCAGTTATTCGACAGGGGGCTACGAGCAGTACTTC.

The chain couples TRBV4-3 to TRBJ2-2; D is unresolved. Trimming removed 0 bases at V and 3 bases at J, with 11 bases between. CDR1 and CDR2 from the germline V gene are LGHNA and YSLEER. The CDR3 is made up of 16 amino acids. The CDR3: CASSQDPRPYTGELFF. The CDR3, as DNA: TGCGCCAGCAGCCAAGACCCGAGGCCCTACACCGGGGAGCTGTTTTTT.

The CDR3 DNA is TGTGCCAGCAGTGAAACCGAACAGGGGGCGGACACTGAAGCTTTCTTT. This translates into CASSETEQGADTEAFF. The gene calls are TRBV25-1 and TRBJ1-1; 9 nucleotides agree with TRBD1. In germline, CDR1 is MGHDK, CDR2 SYGVNS. The CDR3 consists of 16 residues. The V gene end was trimmed by 2 bases and the J gene end by 3 bases; junction bases not matched to a gene: 7.

V usage is TRBV4-3 and J usage is TRBJ2-7; D not certain. The germline V gene encodes CDR1 LGHNA and CDR2 YSLEER. The CDR3 has 14 residues. Trimming cost V 2 bases and J 0 bases, with 8 bases left between them. The CDR3 region is CASSQQENSYEQYF. Written as DNA, the CDR3 is TGCGCCAGCAGCCAACAGGAGAACTCCTACGAGCAGTACTTC.

V and J are TRBV20-1 and TRBJ1-5, with no clear D. Germline CDR1 reads DFQATT; CDR2 reads SNEGSKA (reference sequence). The CDR3 is 18 amino acids. V lost 3 bases, J lost 2 bases, and 23 bases lay in between. As DNA, the CDR3 is TGCAGTGCTAGTTTTTCCGAGACACTAAGAGGTCGCAATCAGCCCCAGCATTTT. Its protein product is CSASFSETLRGRNQPQHF.

This clone occurred a few times. The J gene is TRBJ2-7, the V gene TRBV7-9; D is undetermined. Per germline, CDR1 SEHNR and CDR2 FQNEAQ (reference sequence). The CDR3 has 15 amino acids. Trimming shortened V by 4 bases and J by 3 bases, and 16 bases separated the two germline ends. In nucleotides, the CDR3 is TGTGCCAGCAGCTCTCCCGTCTCCTCAGGCTACGAGCAGTACTTC. Translation: CASSSPVSSGYEQYF.

The chain is built from TRBV5-6 and TRBJ1-2; D is undetermined. Germline-derived CDR1 and CDR2 are SGHDT and YYEEEE. Trimming left V 0 bases short and J 4 bases short, with 7 bases between. CDR3 length: 13 residues. For the CDR3, the DNA is TGTGCCAGCAGCTTGGGACGGATCTATGGCTACACCTTC. Residues: CASSLGRIYGYTF.

The chain uses TRBV6-5 and TRBJ2-3; 7 bases match TRBD2. The germline gives CDR1 MNHEY, CDR2 SVGAGI. Unmatched junction bases numbered 6, after V lost 2 bases and J lost 1 base. There are 16 residues in the CDR3. CDR3 sequence: CASSYTGGGGTDTQYF. CDR3 bases: TGTGCCAGCAGTTACACGGGGGGAGGAGGCACAGATACGCAGTATTTT.

This clone was found many times. The same CDR3 is also encoded by other DNA sequences in this sample. V and J are TRBV2 and TRBJ1-5; no firm D call. Germline V gene lookup returns CDR1 SNHLY and CDR2 FYNNEI. The CDR3 spans 14 residues. V was shortened by 4 bases and J by 2 bases, with 9 bases between the two germline ends. DNA for the CDR3: TGTGCCAGCAGTGTAGAGAGGGGCAATCAGCCCCAGCATTTT. It is translated as CASSVERGNQPQHF.

The rearrangement uses TRBV12-3 or TRBV12-4 and TRBJ1-3; D gene uncertain. Trimming shortened V by 6 bases and J by 6 bases, and 9 bases separated the two germline ends. The CDR3 sequence is 12 residues long. CDR3 residues: CASRWQQNTIYF. The CDR3 nucleotides read TGTGCCAGCAGATGGCAGCAAAACACCATATATTTT.

The count of this clone is one. The V call is TRBV13, the J call TRBJ2-2, with D maybe TRBD1 (6 bases). The CDR3 length is 14 residues. The germline gives CDR1 PRHDT, CDR2 FYEKMQ (reference sequence). V was shortened by 5 bases and J by 2 bases, with 9 bases between the two germline ends. CDR3 bases: TGTGCCAGCAGCCCGGGACATAACACCGGGGAGCTGTTTTTT. Amino acids: CASSPGHNTGELFF.

Only one count was recorded for this clone. This chain joins TRBV7-2 and TRBJ1-1; D perhaps matches TRBD1 (5 bases). Trimming cost V 5 bases and J 9 bases, with 16 bases left between them. Looked up from germline, CDR1 is SGHTA and CDR2 is FQGNSA. There are 13 residues in the CDR3. The CDR3 bases are TGTGCCAGCAGCCCCGGGACTGCTATGAAAGCTTTCTTT. Translating it yields CASSPGTAMKAFF.

The table lists this clone with a few counts. The chain uses TRBV19 and TRBJ1-5; D might be TRBD1 (6 bases). The V end was cut by 8 bases, the J end by 7 bases, with 15 bases between. CDR1 and CDR2 (germline): LNHDA, SQIVND (reference sequence). This CDR3 contains 13 residues. CDR3 loop: CASSNRARQPQHF. CDR3 nucleotide sequence: TGTGCCAGTTCAAACAGGGCTCGACAGCCCCAGCATTTT.

Only one count was recorded for this clone. The chain has TRBV7-2 and TRBJ1-4; D is uncertain. V was shortened by 5 bases and J by 0 bases, with 10 bases between the two germline ends. CDR1 is SGHTA and CDR2 is FQGNSA in the germline V gene. This CDR3 is built from 15 residues. The CDR3 DNA is TGTGCCAGCAGCCCTCGAATAGCAACTAATGAAAAACTGTTTTTT. Its translation is CASSPRIATNEKLFF.

This clone was counted a single time. The rearrangement joins TRBV5-1 to TRBJ2-7; a weak D match, TRBD1 (6 bases). Germline V lookup: CDR1 SGHRS, CDR2 YFSETQ. The CDR3 consists of 12 residues. Trimming left V 2 bases short and J 7 bases short, with 10 bases between. DNA of the CDR3: TGCGCCAGCAGCTTACAGGGTGAGGAGCAGTACTTC. Protein: CASSLQGEEQYF.

The chain carries TRBV7-6 and TRBJ1-4; 9 bases align to TRBD1. This CDR3 has 15 residues. V lost 6 bases and J lost 7; bases outside the gene matches: 9. From germline, CDR1 is SGHVS and CDR2 FNYEAQ. DNA of the CDR3: TGTGCCAGCAGTCAAAACAGGGGGCACGGTGAAAAACTGTTTTTT. It specifies CASSQNRGHGEKLFF.

This chain uses TRBV27 with TRBJ2-5; TRBD2 aligns across 7 bases. V lost 5 bases to trimming and J lost 5 bases; unmatched junction nucleotides: 11. The CDR3 is 15 amino acids. Germline CDR1 MNHEY, CDR2 SMNVEV (reference sequence). CDR3 loop: CASSRLAGWWETQYF. The CDR3 bases are TGTGCCAGCAGTAGGTTAGCGGGCTGGTGGGAGACCCAGTACTTC.

This sequence joins TRBV28 and TRBJ1-6; D unresolved. This CDR3 is 14 amino acids long. V was trimmed by 3 bases and J by 11 bases, leaving 14 bases between them. The germline CDR1 and CDR2 sequences are MDHEN and SYDVKM. The chain's CDR3 is CASSLYLSMTPLHF. CDR3 nucleotide sequence: TGTGCCAGCAGTTTGTACCTCTCGATGACACCCCTCCACTTT. The complete variable domain, with remaining parts taken from reference TRBV28 and TRBJ1-6, reads DVKVTQSSRYLVKRTGEKVFLECVQDMDHENMFWYRQDPGLGLRLIYFSYDVKMKEKGDIPEGYSVSREKKERFSLILESASTNQTSMYLCASSLYLSMTPLHFGNGTRLTVT.

The chain is built from TRBV5-1 and TRBJ1-1; D is possibly TRBD1 (5 bases). The V end lost 4 bases, the J end lost 3 bases, and 13 bases lay between the germline ends. Germline-derived CDR1 and CDR2 are SGHRS and YFSETQ. The CDR3 is 14 amino acids. The CDR3 nucleotides read TGCGCCAGCAGCCTCTTGGGACGGGACACTGAAGCTTTCTTT. It codes for CASSLLGRDTEAFF.

The genes are TRBV7-9 and TRBJ1-1, with 8 bases identical to TRBD1. The CDR3 is 16 amino acids. Per germline, CDR1 SEHNR and CDR2 FQNEAQ (reference sequence). The V gene end was trimmed by 2 bases and the J gene end by 5 bases; junction bases not matched to a gene: 10. Here the CDR3 DNA reads TGTGCCAGCAGCTTAACAGTGGCGACAGGGGTGACTGAAGCTTTCTTT. This encodes CASSLTVATGVTEAFF.

The chain carries TRBV5-1 and TRBJ2-3, with TRBD2 matching over 8 bases. The CDR3 runs 16 residues. With 4 bases clipped from V and 1 base from J, the junction kept 8 bases outside the gene matches. Looked up from germline, CDR1 is SGHRS and CDR2 is YFSETQ. The CDR3 is CASSSGLARGTDTQYF. CDR3 bases: TGCGCCAGCAGCAGCGGACTAGCTAGAGGCACAGATACGCAGTATTTT.

V is TRBV24-1 and J is TRBJ1-2; 10 bases fit TRBD1. CDR1 is KGHDR, CDR2 SFDVKD, per germline. J lost 8 bases, V lost 3 bases, and 8 bases had no gene match. CDR3 size: 15 residues. CDR3 sequence (DNA): TGTGCCACCAGTGATCCATCCGGGACAGGGGACGGCTACACCTTC. It specifies CATSDPSGTGDGYTF.

This clone was seen repeatedly, ten times or more. The V call is TRBV7-9, the J call TRBJ1-6; D unresolved. Trimming took 6 bases from V and 8 from J, leaving 8 bases between them. The germline CDR1 and CDR2 sequences are SEHNR and FQNEAQ (reference sequence). The CDR3 extends over 12 amino acids. CDR3: CASSRRDSPLHF. The CDR3 coding sequence is TGTGCCAGCAGTCGTAGGGATTCACCCCTCCACTTT.

The chain employs TRBV7-2 and TRBJ1-5; D is undetermined. This CDR3 is built from 12 residues. Germline V gene data show CDR1 as SGHTA and CDR2 as FQGNSA. Trimming left V 5 bases short and J 3 bases short, with 5 bases between. CDR3 residues: CASSPSNQPQHF. The DNA of the CDR3 is TGTGCCAGCAGCCCCTCCAATCAGCCCCAGCATTTT.

The rearrangement joins TRBV5-1 to TRBJ2-1, with 7 bases fitting TRBD1. The trim removed 2 bases at V and 3 bases at J, leaving 2 bases unmatched. Germline loops: CDR1 SGHRS, CDR2 YFSETQ. CDR3 size: 14 residues. CDR3 loop: CASSFGTVYNEQFF. CDR3 nucleotide sequence: TGCGCCAGCAGCTTCGGGACAGTCTACAATGAGCAGTTCTTC.

The gene calls are TRBV13 and TRBJ1-6; TRBD1 aligns across 7 bases. Losses at the gene ends were 4 bases for V and 6 bases for J; bases not matched to a gene: 9. Per germline, CDR1 PRHDT and CDR2 FYEKMQ (reference sequence). The CDR3 covers 16 residues. The CDR3 sequence: CASSYSDRVGNSPLHF. The CDR3 bases are TGTGCCAGCAGCTATTCAGACAGGGTTGGTAATTCACCCCTCCACTTT.